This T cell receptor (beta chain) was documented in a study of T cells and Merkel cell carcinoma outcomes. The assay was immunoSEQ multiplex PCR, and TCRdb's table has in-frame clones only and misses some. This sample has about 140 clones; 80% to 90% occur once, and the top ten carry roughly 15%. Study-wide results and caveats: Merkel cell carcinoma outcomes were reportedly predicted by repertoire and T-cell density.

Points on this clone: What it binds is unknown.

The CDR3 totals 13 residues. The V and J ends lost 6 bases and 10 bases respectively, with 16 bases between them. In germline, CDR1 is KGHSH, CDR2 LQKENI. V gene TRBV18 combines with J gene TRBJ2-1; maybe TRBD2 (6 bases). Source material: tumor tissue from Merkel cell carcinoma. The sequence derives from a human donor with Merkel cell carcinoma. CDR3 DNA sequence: TGTGCCAGCTCGCGGGGCATCGAACGAGAGCAGTTCTTC. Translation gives CASSRGIEREQFF. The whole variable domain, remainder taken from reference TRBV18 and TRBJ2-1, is NAGVMQNPRHLVRRRGQEARLRCSPMKGHSHVYWYRQLPEEGLKFMVYLQKENIIDESGMPKERFSAEFPKEGPSILRIQQVVRGDSAAYFCASSRGIEREQFFGPGTRLTVL.